This T cell receptor beta chain was obtained from a study of OX40 agonist ivuxolimab in advanced cancers. A note on the overall study: The costimulatory receptor OX40 (CD134) was targeted by ivuxolimab, a fully human IgG2 agonistic monoclonal antibody. Intravenous ivuxolimab was administered to patients every 2 weeks at six dose levels: 0.01, 0.1, 0.3, 1.5, 3 and 10 mg/kg. Partial responses were achieved by three dose-escalation patients, of whom one had hepatocellular carcinoma and two had cutaneous melanoma. The monotherapy dose-escalation portion (N = 52 patients) of the phase I ivuxolimab trial is reported in the paper. Among the 50 to 55 dose-escalation patients, roughly 20 had hepatocellular carcinoma, around 15 melanoma, 9 renal cell carcinoma and 9 head and neck cancer. Peripheral TCRbeta sequencing aimed to test whether ivuxolimab altered TCR sequence diversity and caused clonal T-cell expansion. Prior anti-PD-1, anti-PD-L1 or anti-CTLA-4 therapy was permitted, and approximately 39% of dose-escalation patients had received checkpoint inhibitors. A male proportion of 82.7% and a mean age of roughly 58 years, ranging from roughly 23 to 80, were recorded for the dose-escalation cohort. General study outcomes and caveats: In the 0.1-3.0 mg/kg groups, partial responders had among the lowest normalized peripheral clonal expansion, particularly in CD8+ T cells. At doses from 0.1 to 3.0 mg/kg, clonal expansion was seen in both CD4+ and CD8+ blood T cells between baseline and week 6. After ivuxolimab, CD8+ T cells had more expanded clones than CD4+ T cells on average. Which antigens the clonally expanded peripheral T cells were specific for was not determined. Low levels of normalized T-cell clonal expansion were also shown by some nonresponding patients.

The germline V gene (reference sequence) supplies CDR1 MNHNY and CDR2 SVGAGI. The CDR3 covers 13 residues, taking in both the cysteine and the phenylalanine. Only the CDR3 region is kept as DNA, spanning 39 bases read in frame from base 1. V and J lose 0 bases and 4 bases, and a span of 6 bases separates them. Points on this clone: The target of this receptor is not known. There are no base qualities to consult, and no much larger clone falls within one base.

The trial excluded patients who had a history of autoimmune disease or who were on systemic immunosuppression. In every dose cohort, peripheral blood was drawn for TCR sequencing at baseline, cycle 4 day 1, and cycle 7 day 1. The samples were drawn from a first-in-human, open-label, multicenter phase I dose-escalation trial of ivuxolimab. Adults with locally advanced or metastatic melanoma, renal cell, hepatocellular, or head and neck squamous cell carcinoma were enrolled in the trial. Before TCR sequencing, CD4+ T cells and CD8+ T cells were sorted from peripheral blood as separate populations. To sequence the TCRbeta CDR3 region, genomic DNA was isolated from the sorted cells. The immunoSEQ Assay was used for sequencing of TCRbeta CDR3 regions. The clones in this table, taken by TCRdb from immuneACCESS, are in-frame only. Not every clone is retained; where verified, under half of the shortfall comes from an unresolved V gene, and the cause of the rest is unknown. In all, the sample holds about 16,000 clones, and about 93% of those were seen once. The ten top clones hold roughly 30% of the sample.

This TCR was recovered from an adult with an advanced solid tumor such as melanoma, head and neck, liver or kidney cancer. The sequence is built from TRBV6-6 and TRBJ1-1; the D gene identity is not certain. This specimen consisted of CD4+ or CD8+ T cells sorted from blood, obtained in a trial of the OX40 agonist ivuxolimab. The nucleotide sequence reads TGTGCCAGCAGTTACTCACCGGTCACTGAAGCTTTCTTT. Translated, this gives CASSYSPVTEAFF.